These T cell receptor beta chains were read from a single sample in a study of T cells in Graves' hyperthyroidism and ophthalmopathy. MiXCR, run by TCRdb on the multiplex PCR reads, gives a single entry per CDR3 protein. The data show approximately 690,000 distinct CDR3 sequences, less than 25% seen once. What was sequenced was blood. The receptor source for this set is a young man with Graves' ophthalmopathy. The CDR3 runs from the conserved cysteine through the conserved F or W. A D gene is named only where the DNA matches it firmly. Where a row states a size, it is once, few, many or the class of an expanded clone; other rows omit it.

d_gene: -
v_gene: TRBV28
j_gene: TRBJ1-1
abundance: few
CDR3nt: TGTGCCAGCAGGGCAAACACTGTGTTGAACACTGAAGCTTTCTTT
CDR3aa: CASRANTVLNTEAFF

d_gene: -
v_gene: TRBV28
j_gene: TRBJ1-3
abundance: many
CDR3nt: TGTGCCAGCGCTACGGCCTCTGGAAACACCATATATTTT
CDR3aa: CASATASGNTIYF

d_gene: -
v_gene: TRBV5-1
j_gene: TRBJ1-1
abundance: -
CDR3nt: TGCGCCAGCAGCAACACCCTGGGGGCTTTCTTT
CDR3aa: CASSNTLGAFF

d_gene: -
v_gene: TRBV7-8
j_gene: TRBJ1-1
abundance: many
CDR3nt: TGTGCCAGCAGCGCCGAACAGAGCTTGAACACTGAAGCTTTCTTT
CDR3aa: CASSAEQSLNTEAFF

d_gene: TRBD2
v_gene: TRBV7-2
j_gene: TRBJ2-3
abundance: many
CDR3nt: TGTGCCAGCAGCTTAGAGTTCTCGCGGGAGTGGCAAGATACGCAGTATTTT
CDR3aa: CASSLEFSREWQDTQYF

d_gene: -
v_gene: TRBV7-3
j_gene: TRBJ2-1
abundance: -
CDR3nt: TGTGCCAGCAGCCTATATGGGGGGCAGGATCTGGGACTAGAGCAGTTCTTC
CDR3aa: CASSLYGGQDLGLEQFF

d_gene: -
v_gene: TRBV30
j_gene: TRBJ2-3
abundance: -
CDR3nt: TGTGCCTGGAGGATTAGCCGGAGGGTAGCAGATACGCAGTATTTT
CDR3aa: CAWRISRRVADTQYF

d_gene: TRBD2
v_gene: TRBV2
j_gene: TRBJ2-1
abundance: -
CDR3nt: TGTGCCAGCAGAGCCGGGACTAGTGGATCCAATGAGCAGTTCTTC
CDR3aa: CASRAGTSGSNEQFF

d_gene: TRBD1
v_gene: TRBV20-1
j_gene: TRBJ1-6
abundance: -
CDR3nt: TGCAGTGCTAGCCCCCCGGGACAGATGTCGAGCTCCTATAATTCACCCCTCCACTTT
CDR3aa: CSASPPGQMSSSYNSPLHF

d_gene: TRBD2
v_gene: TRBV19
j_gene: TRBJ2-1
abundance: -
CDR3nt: TGTGCCAGTAGTATATGGTCTAGCGGGGGCTACAATGAGCAGTTCTTC
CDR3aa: CASSIWSSGGYNEQFF

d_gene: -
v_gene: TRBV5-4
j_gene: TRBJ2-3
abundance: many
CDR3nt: TGTGCCAGCAGCGCGGCTAGCACAGATACGCAGTATTTT
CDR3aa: CASSAASTDTQYF

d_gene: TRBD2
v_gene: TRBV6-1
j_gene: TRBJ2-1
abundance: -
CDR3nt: TGTGCCAGCAGTCCCATAGCGGGAAGGGAAGGTGAGCAGTTCTTC
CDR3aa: CASSPIAGREGEQFF

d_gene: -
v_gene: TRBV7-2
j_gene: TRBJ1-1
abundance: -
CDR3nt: TGTGCCAACAGCTTAAATCGACAGACGAACACTGAAGCTTTCTTT
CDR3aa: CANSLNRQTNTEAFF

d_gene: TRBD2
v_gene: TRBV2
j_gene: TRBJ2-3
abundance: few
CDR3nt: TGTGCCAGCATCCTCTCCGCGGGAGGTCTCACAGATACGCAGTATTTT
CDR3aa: CASILSAGGLTDTQYF

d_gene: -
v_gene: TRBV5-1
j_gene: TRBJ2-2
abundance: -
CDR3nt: TGCGCCAGCAGCCGGGGACACCGGAACACCGGGGAGCTGTTTTTT
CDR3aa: CASSRGHRNTGELFF

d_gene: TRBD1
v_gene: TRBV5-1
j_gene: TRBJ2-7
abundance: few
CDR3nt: TGCGCCAGCAGCACCGTCGGGACAGCGGACTCCTACGAGCAGTACTTC
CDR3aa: CASSTVGTADSYEQYF

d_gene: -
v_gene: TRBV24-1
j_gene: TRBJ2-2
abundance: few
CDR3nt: TGTGCCACCAGTGATTTGGCGGACCGGACCACCGGGGAGCTGTTTTTT
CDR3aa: CATSDLADRTTGELFF

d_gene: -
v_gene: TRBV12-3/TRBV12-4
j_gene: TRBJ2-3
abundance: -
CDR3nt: TGTGCCAGCAGCCCGTGGTTGGGGGAGTTTAGCACAGATACGCAGTATTTT
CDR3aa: CASSPWLGEFSTDTQYF

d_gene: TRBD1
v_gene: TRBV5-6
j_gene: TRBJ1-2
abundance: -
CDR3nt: TGTGCCAGCAGCAGGAGGGACAGGTTTACTTATGGCTACACCTTC
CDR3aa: CASSRRDRFTYGYTF

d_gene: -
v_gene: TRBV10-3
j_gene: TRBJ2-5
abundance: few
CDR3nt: TGTGCCATCAGTGAGGGGAGCGGCGGGGCGGCCCAGTACTTC
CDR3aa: CAISEGSGGAAQYF

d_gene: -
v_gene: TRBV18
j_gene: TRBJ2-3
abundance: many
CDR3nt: TGTGCCAGCTCATCGACTACACCTAGCACAGATACGCAGTATTTT
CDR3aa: CASSSTTPSTDTQYF

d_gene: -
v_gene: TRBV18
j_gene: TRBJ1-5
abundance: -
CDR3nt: TGTGCCAGCTCATGGGGGGACGGAGTAAGTCAGCCCCAGCATTTT
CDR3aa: CASSWGDGVSQPQHF

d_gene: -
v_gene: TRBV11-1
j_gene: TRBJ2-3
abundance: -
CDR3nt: TGTGCCAGCAGCGTAGGGGGGTTTAGCACAGATACGCAGTATTTT
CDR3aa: CASSVGGFSTDTQYF

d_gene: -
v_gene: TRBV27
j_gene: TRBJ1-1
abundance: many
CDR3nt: TGTGCCAGCAGTTTATCTCAGGGATCCGAAGCTTTCTTT
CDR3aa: CASSLSQGSEAFF

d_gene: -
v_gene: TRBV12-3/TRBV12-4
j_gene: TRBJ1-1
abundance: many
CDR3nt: TGTGCCAGCAGTTTTCAACAGAACACTGAAGCTTTCTTT
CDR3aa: CASSFQQNTEAFF

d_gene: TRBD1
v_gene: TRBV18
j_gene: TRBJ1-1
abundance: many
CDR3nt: TGTGCCAGCTCACAATCCGGGACAGTAGGCACTGAAGCTTTCTTT
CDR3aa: CASSQSGTVGTEAFF

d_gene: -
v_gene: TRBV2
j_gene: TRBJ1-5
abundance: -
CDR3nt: TGTGCCAGCAGGCCCTCATGGAAACAGCCCCAGCATTTT
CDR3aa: CASRPSWKQPQHF

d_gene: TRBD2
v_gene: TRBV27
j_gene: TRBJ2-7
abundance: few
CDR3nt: TGTGCCAGCAGACCGCTAGCGGGAGGGCCCTACGAGCAGTACTTC
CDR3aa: CASRPLAGGPYEQYF

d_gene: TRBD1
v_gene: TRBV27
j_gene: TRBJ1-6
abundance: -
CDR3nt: TGTGCCAGCAGTTTCCGTTCCGGGACAGGGGGTCAGAGGGATTCACCCCTCCACTTT
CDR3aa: CASSFRSGTGGQRDSPLHF

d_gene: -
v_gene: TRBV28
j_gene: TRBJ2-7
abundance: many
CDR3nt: TGTGCCAGCAGGGGGCAGGGAAACTACGAGCAGTACTTC
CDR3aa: CASRGQGNYEQYF

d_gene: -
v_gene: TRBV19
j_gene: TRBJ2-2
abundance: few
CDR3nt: TGTGCCAGTAGTAGGGACCGCGCCGGGGAGCTGTTTTTT
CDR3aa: CASSRDRAGELFF

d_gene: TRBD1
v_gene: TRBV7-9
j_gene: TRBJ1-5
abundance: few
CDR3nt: TGTGCCAGCAGCCGAGACAGGGACCGTAGCAATCAGCCCCAGCATTTT
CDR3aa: CASSRDRDRSNQPQHF

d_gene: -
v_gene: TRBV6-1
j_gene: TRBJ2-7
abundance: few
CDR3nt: TGTGCCAGCAGTGAACGCGAGGGAGTGACCTACGAGCAGTACTTC
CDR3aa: CASSEREGVTYEQYF

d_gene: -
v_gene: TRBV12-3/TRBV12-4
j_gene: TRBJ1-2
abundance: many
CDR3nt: TGTGCCAGCAGACCATGGGGGGACGCGAGTGGCTACACCTTC
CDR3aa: CASRPWGDASGYTF

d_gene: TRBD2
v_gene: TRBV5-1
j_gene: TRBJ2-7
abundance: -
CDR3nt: TGCGCCAGCAGCTTGGAGTCTAGCGGGTCGGTGGAGCAGTACTTC
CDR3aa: CASSLESSGSVEQYF

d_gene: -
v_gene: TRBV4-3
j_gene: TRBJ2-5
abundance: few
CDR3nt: TGCGCCAGCAGCCAAGTGAGAGGCGGAGAGACCCAGTACTTC
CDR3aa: CASSQVRGGETQYF

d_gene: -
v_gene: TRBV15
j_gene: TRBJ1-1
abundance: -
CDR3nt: TGTGCCACCAGCAGAATGAACACTGAAGCTTTCTTT
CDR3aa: CATSRMNTEAFF

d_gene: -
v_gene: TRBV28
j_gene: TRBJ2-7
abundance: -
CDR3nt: TGTGCCACTGGGGGAGGGGGACCCTCCTACGAGCAGTACTTC
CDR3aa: CATGGGGPSYEQYF

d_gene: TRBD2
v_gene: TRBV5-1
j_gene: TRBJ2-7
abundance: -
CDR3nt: TGCGCCAGCAGCTCGGCGGGAGGTGAAGAGCAGTACTTC
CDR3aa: CASSSAGGEEQYF

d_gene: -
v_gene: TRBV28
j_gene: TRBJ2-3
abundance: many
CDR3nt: TGTGCCAGCAGTTCTGCCGACGCGGCTAGCACAGATACGCAGTATTTT
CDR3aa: CASSSADAASTDTQYF

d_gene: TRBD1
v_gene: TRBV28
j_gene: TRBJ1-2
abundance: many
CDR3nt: TGTGCCAGCAGTTTCCCCGGACAGGTTGCTGGCTACACCTTC
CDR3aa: CASSFPGQVAGYTF

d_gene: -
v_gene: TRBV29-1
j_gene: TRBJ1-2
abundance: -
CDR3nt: TGCAGCGTTGGGGGGGGGGTAGAGAGGAATGGCTACACCTTC
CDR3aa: CSVGGGVERNGYTF